This TCR beta chain was sequenced in a study of blood T cell repertoires in COVID-19 (dated by TCRdb to 2020 to 2022). Context from the whole study: Samples from collaborators originated in the United States, Italy and Spain and spanned both the acute and convalescent phases of COVID-19. HLA class I and class II types, where available, came from metadata supplied by the sample provider rather than from assay-based typing. The repertoires were made available in a free public database intended to serve as a resource for research on the immune response to SARS-CoV-2. Samples were obtained from the ongoing ImmuneRACE study (first 160 participants) and from 1,254 subjects provided by 6 global collaborators. The prospective study material was composed of cDNA or gDNA derived from T cells, B-cell-depleted T cells, or PBMCs. The sample metadata nearly always contained a de-identified subject ID, COVID-19 status, age in years and sex. Deeply sampled blood TCRbeta repertoires from subjects exposed to, actively infected with, or recovered from COVID-19 were included in the dataset. What the authors observed across the whole study: The quantity of clinical and demographic metadata differed by source and by participant and was supplied without curation.

The CDR3 spans 18 residues, from the cysteine through the phenylalanine. Of the read, only the CDR3 DNA is kept; its 54 bases are in frame from base 1. The junction carries 19 bases between V and J, which are trimmed by 3 bases and 0 bases respectively. CDR1 and CDR2 are read off the germline V gene (reference sequence) as LGHDT and YNNKEL. TCRbeta CDR3 regions were amplified from genomic DNA by means of the immunoSEQ Assay, a bias-controlled multiplex PCR. The paper's data handling went like this. Within the assay, amplification of reference gene primers was used to estimate how many nucleated cells each sample contained. Sequence reads were collapsed and filtered to measure the absolute abundance of every unique TCRbeta CDR3 rearrangement. For each sample, productive Simpson clonality was calculated as the square root of Simpson's diversity index across productive rearrangements. The table was pulled from immuneACCESS by TCRdb, which kept in-frame rearrangements only. Such tables lose some clones; where checked, under half of the loss comes from unresolved V genes, and the rest has no known cause. That table is the source of V, J and clone size, and D and trimming were worked out from the DNA. The table for this sample lists a few hundred thousand clones; around 84% of them were counted only once. The ten largest clones capture 18% of the sample.

Points on this clone: The target of this receptor is not known. There are no base qualities to consult, and no much larger clone falls within one base.

Participants in the prospective study were enrolled through a virtual design, were aged roughly 18 to 100 years, and lived in 20 to 30 United States geographic areas. Cohort assignment in the prospective study relied on participant-reported clinical history from a screening survey and a study questionnaire. ImmuneRACE Cohort 3 recovered participants were defined by two consecutive negative NP/OP PCR tests, healthcare professional clearance, or symptom resolution. Each participant in the prospective study had whole blood, serum and a nasopharyngeal or oropharyngeal swab collected by mobile phlebotomists. Over a roughly 2-month period, participants in the prospective study had the option of providing additional blood draws and questionnaires. Before DNA extraction, prospective study blood samples were shipped either frozen or at room temperature.

The TCR was taken from a man aged 40-55 years who had recovered from COVID-19. The source material was PBMCs or T cells enriched from blood (not recorded which). The sequence joins TRBV3-1 (or the pseudogene TRBV3-2) to TRBJ2-3; the best D guess is TRBD1, with 5 bases matching. CDR3 protein: CASSQAPGSSTSTDTQYF. The base sequence is TGTGCCAGCAGCCAGGCCCCAGGGTCTAGTACTAGCACAGATACGCAGTATTTT.